These 16 T cell receptor beta chains were sequenced from one sample in a study of T cell responses to AZD1222 COVID-19 vaccine. Data came from immunoSEQ multiplex PCR; TCRdb stores just in-frame clones and leaves some out. The sample has 160,000 or so clones, about 88% seen once. The specimen was peripheral blood, collected on day 0 of AZD1222 vaccination. The receptors shown here come from an adult in good health.

The chain couples TRBV5-1 to TRBJ2-2, with 12 positions matching TRBD2. Germline lookup yields CDR1 SGHRS and CDR2 YFSETQ. The CDR3 extends over 15 amino acids. J gave up 3 bases and V 5 bases, and 2 bases lay outside the gene matches. The CDR3 loop reads CASRLAGGDTGELFF. CDR3 in DNA: TGCGCCAGCAGACTAGCGGGAGGAGACACCGGGGAGCTGTTTTTT.

This clone was counted once. V usage is TRBV2 and J usage is TRBJ1-1; no definite D call. The CDR3 runs 16 residues. Per germline, CDR1 SNHLY and CDR2 FYNNEI. Trimming took off 3 bases at V and 1 base at J, with 15 bases between the two ends. The CDR3 is CASSEFKQATNTEAFF. The CDR3 DNA follows: TGTGCCAGCAGTGAGTTTAAACAAGCAACGAACACTGAAGCTTTCTTT.

This clone was seen a single time. The chain joins TRBV6-6 to TRBJ2-1; D might be TRBD2 (5 bases). Germline values: CDR1 MNHNY, CDR2 SVGAGI (reference sequence). The germline V and J ends were trimmed by 5 bases and 0 bases, with 11 bases remaining between them. The CDR3 is 15 amino acids. In nucleotides, the CDR3 is TGTGCCAGCAGTCGACGAGGGAGCTCCTACAATGAGCAGTTCTTC. It yields the protein CASSRRGSSYNEQFF.

V and J are TRBV28 and TRBJ1-6, with D maybe TRBD1 (5 bases). Between the trimmed V and J ends, which lost 8 bases and 5 bases, there was a span of 16 bases. This CDR3 is 15 amino acids long. In germline, CDR1 is MDHEN, CDR2 SYDVKM. In DNA form, the CDR3 reads TGTGCCAGCCGTCCCCAAACAGGAGATAATTCACCCCTCCACTTT. Amino acid sequence: CASRPQTGDNSPLHF. Full variable domain (rest looked up from reference TRBV28 and TRBJ1-6): DVKVTQSSRYLVKRTGEKVFLECVQDMDHENMFWYRQDPGLGLRLIYFSYDVKMKEKGDIPEGYSVSREKKERFSLILESASTNQTSMYLCASRPQTGDNSPLHFGNGTRLTVT.

This chain joins TRBV4-1 and TRBJ2-1, with D unresolved. The CDR3 loop spans 15 amino acids. Trimming stripped 0 bases from V and 0 bases from J, with 6 bases between. The germline V gene has CDR1 MGHRA and CDR2 YSYEKL. CDR3 region: CASSQDHSSYNEQFF. CDR3 sequence (DNA): TGCGCCAGCAGCCAAGATCACTCCTCCTACAATGAGCAGTTCTTC.

The chain is built from TRBV6-1 and TRBJ2-5, with D possibly matching TRBD2 (7 bases). V gave up 2 bases and J gave up 2 bases, with 15 bases separating them. CDR3 size: 16 residues. CDR1 and CDR2 from the germline V gene are MNHNS and SASEGT. Written as DNA, the CDR3 is TGTGCCAGCAGTGAATCTTTGGGGGGGCCTCAAGAGACCCAGTACTTC. Its translation is CASSESLGGPQETQYF.

In nucleotides, the CDR3 is TGTGCCAGCAGTGAAGCAGGCCTGCGATACGAGCAGTACGTC. As protein: CASSEAGLRYEQYV. The V call is TRBV2, the J call TRBJ2-7, with D hard to call. Germline CDR1 is SNHLY and CDR2 is FYNNEI. Trimming stripped 0 bases from V and 4 bases from J, with 10 bases between. CDR3 length: 14 residues.

The J gene is TRBJ1-1, the V gene TRBV7-9, with 7 bases that match TRBD1. In germline, CDR1 is SEHNR, CDR2 FQNEAQ (reference sequence). This CDR3 region has 16 residues. Trimming at V came to 1 base and at J to 4 bases, leaving 9 bases not matched to a gene. The CDR3 DNA follows: TGTGCCAGCAGCTTAGGTCGAACAGGGGACGGCACTGAAGCTTTCTTT. Translating gives CASSLGRTGDGTEAFF.

The chain recombines TRBV12-3 or TRBV12-4 with TRBJ2-1; 12 bases fit TRBD2. This CDR3 region has 12 residues. The J segment lost 14 bases and the V segment lost 6 bases, leaving 5 bases of the junction unmatched. The chain's CDR3 is CASSTSGGKEFF. The CDR3 nucleotides read TGTGCCAGCAGCACTAGCGGGGGGAAGGAGTTCTTC.

By frequency in the sample, this clone is medium-sized (0.01 to 0.1%). V is TRBV6-6 and J is TRBJ2-4; 10 bases line up with TRBD1. CDR1 is MNHNY and CDR2 is SVGAGI in the germline V gene (reference sequence). V was pared by 5 bases and J by 0 bases, with 16 bases of the junction left unmatched. The CDR3 extends over 20 amino acids. The CDR3 sequence is CASSPIPLLGDRGAKNIQYF. Written as DNA, the CDR3 is TGTGCCAGCAGTCCTATCCCTTTACTCGGGGACAGGGGAGCCAAAAACATTCAGTACTTC.

The chain is built from TRBV7-2 and TRBJ2-2; 13 bases are a match to TRBD2. V dropped 1 base and J dropped 6; count of bases not matched to a gene: 8. The CDR3 totals 18 residues. Germline CDR1 reads SGHTA; CDR2 reads FQGNSA. CDR3 residues: CASSLDGLAGAGAGELFF. The DNA for the CDR3 is TGTGCCAGCAGCTTAGACGGACTAGCGGGAGCTGGGGCCGGGGAGCTGTTTTTT.

This chain connects TRBV2 to TRBJ2-2; 11 bases match TRBD2. The CDR3 contains 14 residues. The V segment lost 6 bases and the J segment 5 bases; nucleotides outside the gene matches: 2. In germline, CDR1 is SNHLY, CDR2 FYNNEI. CDR3 in DNA: TGTGCCAGCAGAACTAGCGGGGGAACCGGGGAGCTGTTTTTT. It is translated as CASRTSGGTGELFF.

This chain connects TRBV27 to TRBJ1-5; D may be TRBD1 (5 bases). V lost 3 bases, J lost 0 bases, and 9 bases lay in between. This CDR3 region has 15 residues. Germline CDR1 and CDR2: MNHEY and SMNVEV (reference sequence). This CDR3 is CASSFRGGSNQPQHF. The CDR3 nucleotides read TGTGCCAGCAGTTTTAGGGGAGGTAGCAATCAGCCCCAGCATTTT.

The chain is built from TRBV28 and TRBJ2-7; 11 bases line up with TRBD1. CDR3 length: 13 residues. V lost 3 bases and J lost 6; bases outside the gene matches: 1. CDR1 MDHEN and CDR2 SYDVKM come from the germline V gene. In DNA, the CDR3 is TGTGCCAGCAGTTTGGGGACAGGGGGCGAGCAGTACTTC. Its translation: CASSLGTGGEQYF. The variable domain in full, with the rest retrieved from reference TRBV28 and TRBJ2-7, is DVKVTQSSRYLVKRTGEKVFLECVQDMDHENMFWYRQDPGLGLRLIYFSYDVKMKEKGDIPEGYSVSREKKERFSLILESASTNQTSMYLCASSLGTGGEQYFGPGTRLTVT.

The gene calls are TRBV7-8 and TRBJ1-2; TRBD1 might be the D (5 bases). The CDR3 contains 14 residues. Germline CDR1 reads SGHVS; CDR2 reads FQNEAQ. Trimming stripped 5 bases from V and 1 base from J, with 11 bases between. The CDR3 here is CASSPYGGNYGYTF. In DNA form, the CDR3 reads TGTGCCAGCAGCCCTTACGGGGGTAACTATGGCTACACCTTC.

The V gene is TRBV4-2, the J gene TRBJ1-6; 10 nucleotides line up with TRBD1. Germline CDR1 LGHNA, CDR2 YNFKEQ. The CDR3 extends over 17 amino acids. V was pared by 1 base and J by 9 bases, with 9 bases of the junction left unmatched. In DNA, the CDR3 is TGTGCCAGCAGCCAAGGAGGGTTGGGACAGGGGATTTCACCCCTCCACTTT. It yields the protein CASSQGGLGQGISPLHF.